This entry features one T cell receptor (beta chain) sequence. The cohort comprised adults aged about 18 to 100 years residing in approximately 25 US areas. Self-reported history from a screening survey and questionnaire set each donor's cohort. Produced via immunoSEQ multiplex PCR; TCRdb's table is partial and in-frame only. This repertoire shows fewer than 250,000 clones, 80% to 90% found once; its top ten account for 0.87%. The sample belongs to a study of blood T cell repertoires in COVID-19. Study at large: Spain, Italy and the United States supplied samples that represented acute and convalescent COVID-19.

This CDR3 has 16 amino acids. J gave up 1 base and V 5 bases, and 4 bases lay outside the gene matches. CDR1 and CDR2 from the germline V gene are SGHTA and FQGTGA. The origin of this receptor is a man aged 50-59 years who had been exposed to COVID-19. The sample taken for sequencing was PBMCs or T cells enriched from blood (not recorded which). The chain carries TRBV7-3 and TRBJ2-1; the match to TRBD2 covers 11 bases. This CDR3 reads CASSRLAGGSYNEQFF. The CDR3 nucleotides read TGTGCCAGCAGCCGATTAGCGGGAGGGTCCTACAATGAGCAGTTCTTC.